Listed below are T cell receptor beta chains from one sample, sequenced in a study of T cell changes during pregnancy in multiple sclerosis. Clones were read by immunoSEQ multiplex PCR, and TCRdb kept only the in-frame ones, dropping some. The table records about 68,000 clones, roughly 92% of them present only once. Specimen: peripheral blood, collected after pregnancy. These receptors originate from a female donor in good health, enrolled as a control in a pregnancy study. Each CDR3 is given without its conserved first and last residue. Fields, in order: V gene, J gene, CDR3 protein.

>TRBV28|TRBJ2-6
ASSKAGSGANVLT
>TRBV5-1|TRBJ1-2
ASSAGTGETNYGYT
>TRBV28|TRBJ2-7
ASTNTGYYEQY
>TRBV2|TRBJ1-1
ASSVNRGQVEAF
>TRBV7-9|TRBJ1-2
ASSAITNYGYT
>TRBV4-1|TRBJ1-6
ASSQDGLGQNNSPLH
>TRBV5-4|TRBJ1-1
ASSSQGRRNTEAF
>TRBV5-4|TRBJ1-4
ASSFGGTNEKLF
>TRBV5-6|TRBJ2-4
ASSLPGHKNIQY
>TRBV2|TRBJ1-5
ASRAGSPNQPQH
>TRBV7-2|TRBJ1-1
ASSSGGGGTEAF
>TRBV27|TRBJ1-2
ASTTQGRVGYT
>TRBV5-1|TRBJ2-5
ASSLAPAGAGETQY
>TRBV5-1|TRBJ2-1
ASSSRLAGGTYNEQF
>TRBV4-1|TRBJ2-7
ASSQEWDTLSYEQY
>TRBV9|TRBJ2-7
ASSAGLAPSYEQY
>TRBV9|TRBJ2-5
ASSVPDREETQY
>TRBV5-4|TRBJ1-2
ASSLAPGQGYGYT
>TRBV28|TRBJ2-2
ASRTGGGGELF
>TRBV15|TRBJ1-2
ATSLGTGGNYGYT
>TRBV19|TRBJ1-2
ASSLRTGVSVGYT
>TRBV28|TRBJ1-2
ASSLYQGRNT
>TRBV5-6|TRBJ1-1
ATSPGPTGGTEAF
>TRBV9|TRBJ2-3
ASSPTSGKDTQY
>TRBV5-1|TRBJ1-3
ASSYLIATIY
>TRBV27|TRBJ2-7
ASSPWGGAYEQY
>TRBV30|TRBJ2-2
AWSVGGADTGELF
>TRBV6-1|TRBJ1-6
ASSFFQGNSPLH
>TRBV19|TRBJ2-6
ASRALERALSGGANVLT
>TRBV4-2|TRBJ2-2
ASSLLTSGGANTGELF
>TRBV28|TRBJ2-1
ASLAGGLYNEQF
>TRBV10-2|TRBJ1-2
ASSPPGWAYGYT
>TRBV7-2|TRBJ1-6
ASSPQRQGAGSPLH
>TRBV15|TRBJ2-1
ATSPPSGGAYEQF
>TRBV6-1|TRBJ1-1
ASSEAYRGGNTEAF
>TRBV19|TRBJ2-2
ASTPRTRVTGELF
>TRBV5-3|TRBJ1-1
ARSLSWGPRNTEAF
>TRBV25-1|TRBJ2-3
ASSALAGGPDTQY
>TRBV6-1|TRBJ1-1
ASSDNPECMPQCTEAF